Each of the 11 T cell receptor beta chains below was sequenced from the same sample in a study of CD8+ T cells in alopecia areata. Investigators isolated RNA and reverse transcribed it into cDNA to act as the sequencing template. TCRdb's copy holds only in-frame clones and misses some; the assay was immunoSEQ multiplex PCR. The sample lists under 4,000 clones, 71% occurring once. The sequenced sample consisted of skin. These receptors all come from a human donor in good health.

The chain joins TRBV2 to TRBJ2-3; 12 bases fit TRBD2. The CDR3 length is 18 residues. CDR1 and CDR2 from the germline V gene are SNHLY and FYNNEI. After removal of 6 bases from V and 4 bases from J, the junction contained 14 bases not matched to a gene. CDR3 in DNA: TGTGCCAGCAGAGGACTAGCGGGGAGGCCGAACCCATCAGATACGCAGTATTTT. It is translated as CASRGLAGRPNPSDTQYF.

The rearrangement uses TRBV12-5 and TRBJ2-5, with D hard to call. Germline V lookup: CDR1 LGHNT, CDR2 FRNRAP. This CDR3 contains 14 residues. V dropped 1 base and J dropped 7 bases, with 13 bases sitting between them. In nucleotides, the CDR3 is TGTGCTAGTGGTTTGGGTGCCCCACGCGGGACCCAGTACTTC. Translated: CASGLGAPRGTQYF.

This rearrangement joins TRBV7-3 to TRBJ2-1; D possibly uses TRBD1 or TRBD2 (5 bases each). This CDR3 has 14 amino acids. The germline V and J ends were trimmed by 5 bases and 9 bases, with 17 bases remaining between them. Germline lookup yields CDR1 SGHTA and CDR2 FQGTGA. This CDR3 reads CASSPEGWYIEQFF. The DNA of the CDR3 is TGTGCCAGCAGCCCCGAGGGGTGGTATATTGAGCAGTTCTTC.

The chain uses TRBV2 and TRBJ2-1; a possible D gene is TRBD2 (6 bases). CDR1 SNHLY and CDR2 FYNNEI come from the germline V gene. CDR3 size: 15 residues. The ends were cut back, 6 bases at V and 8 bases at J, with 20 bases in the middle. The CDR3: CASRRTTLAIYEQFF. CDR3 DNA: TGTGCCAGCAGGCGGACTACCCTAGCGATATATGAGCAGTTCTTC.

This chain joins TRBV5-4 and TRBJ1-4, with D possibly TRBD1 on 5 matching bases. The CDR3 sequence is 16 residues long. The germline V gene has CDR1 SGHNT and CDR2 YYREEE (reference sequence). Trimming pared 4 bases from V and 11 bases from J, leaving 24 bases between. The CDR3 DNA follows: TGTGCCAGCAGCACCTACAGGACGGCAGGTTCGGGGAAACTGTTTTTT. Translated: CASSTYRTAGSGKLFF.

V usage is TRBV6-6 and J usage is TRBJ2-3; TRBD1 matches 8 bases. CDR1 and CDR2 from the germline V gene are MNHNY and SVGAGI (reference sequence). The CDR3 length is 12 residues. V lost 6 bases, J lost 5 bases, and 1 base stayed unmatched. Here the CDR3 reads CASRQGVDTQYF. CDR3 in DNA: TGTGCCAGCAGACAGGGGGTAGATACGCAGTATTTT.

J is TRBJ2-3 and V is TRBV10-3, with D tentatively TRBD2 (6 bases). Germline V gives CDR1 ENHRY, CDR2 SYGVKD. The CDR3 has 15 amino acids. V lost 9 bases to trimming and J lost 3 bases, with 19 bases between them. The CDR3 DNA follows: TGTGCCATGGGCTTCGGAGGGCAGGTGACAGATACGCAGTATTTT. Encoded protein: CAMGFGGQVTDTQYF.

The chain couples TRBV5-4 to TRBJ2-7, with D possibly being TRBD2 (5 bases). Germline V gene lookup returns CDR1 SGHNT and CDR2 YYREEE (reference sequence). V was cut by 0 bases and J by 3 bases, with 10 bases left in between. The CDR3 contains 14 residues. The CDR3 nucleotides are TGTGCCAGCAGCTTGGGAGGGAATGGCTACGAGCAGTACTTC. Encoded protein: CASSLGGNGYEQYF.

The sample holds a few counts of this clone. CDR3 nucleotides: TGTGCCAGCAGCTTGGGTTACCGGGGATCTTATAATGAAAAACTGTTTTTT. This encodes CASSLGYRGSYNEKLFF. The chain joins TRBV7-6 to TRBJ1-4, with D unresolved. The CDR3 has 17 amino acids. Trimming took 3 bases from V and 4 from J, leaving 18 bases between them. Germline V lookup: CDR1 SGHVS, CDR2 FNYEAQ. The variable domain in full, with the rest retrieved from reference TRBV7-6 and TRBJ1-4, is GAGVSQSPRYKVTKRGQDVALRCDPISGHVSLYWYRQALGQGPEFLTYFNYEAQQDKSGLPNDRFSAERPEGSISTLTIQRTEQRDSAMYRCASSLGYRGSYNEKLFFGSGTQLSVL.

This chain joins TRBV5-8 and TRBJ1-2, with D hard to call. CDR3 length: 14 residues. Deletions cut 2 bases from V and 4 bases from J, with 12 bases between. CDR1 and CDR2 (germline): SGHTS, YDEGEE. The CDR3, as DNA: TGTGCCAGCAGCTTTGGGCAACAAGGCTATGGCTACACCTTC. Protein sequence: CASSFGQQGYGYTF. Using reference TRBV5-8 and TRBJ1-2 for the parts outside the CDR3, the full variable domain is EAGVTQSPTHLIKTRGQQATLRCSPISGHTSVYWYQQALGLGLQFLLWYDEGEERNRGNFPPRFSGRQFPNYSSELNVNALELEDSALYLCASSFGQQGYGYTFGSGTRLTVV.

The count of this clone is one. The rearrangement joins TRBV18 to TRBJ1-4; tentatively, D is TRBD1 (5 bases). Germline V gene sequence: CDR1 KGHSH, CDR2 LQKENI. The CDR3 runs to 15 residues. V lost 0 bases and J 5 bases, leaving 10 bases between the germline ends. CDR3 amino acids: CASSPPGVPNEKLFF. In DNA, the CDR3 is TGTGCCAGCTCACCACCGGGGGTTCCAAATGAAAAACTGTTTTTT.